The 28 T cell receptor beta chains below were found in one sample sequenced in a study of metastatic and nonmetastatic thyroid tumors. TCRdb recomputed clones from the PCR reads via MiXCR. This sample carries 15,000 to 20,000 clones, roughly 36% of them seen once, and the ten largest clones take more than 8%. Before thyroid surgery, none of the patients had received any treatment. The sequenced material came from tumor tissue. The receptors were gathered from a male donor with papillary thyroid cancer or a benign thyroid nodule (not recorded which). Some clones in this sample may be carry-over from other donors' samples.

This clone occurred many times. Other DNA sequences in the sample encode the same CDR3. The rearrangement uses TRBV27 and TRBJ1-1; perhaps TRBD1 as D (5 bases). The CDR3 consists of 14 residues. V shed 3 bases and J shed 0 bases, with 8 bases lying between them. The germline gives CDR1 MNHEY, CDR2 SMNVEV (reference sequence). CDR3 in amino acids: CASSFQGLNTEAFF. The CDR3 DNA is TGTGCCAGCAGTTTCCAGGGCTTGAACACTGAAGCTTTCTTT.

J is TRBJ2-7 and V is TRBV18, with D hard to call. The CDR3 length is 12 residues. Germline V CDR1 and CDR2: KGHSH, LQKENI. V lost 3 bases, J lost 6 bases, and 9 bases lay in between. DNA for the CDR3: TGTGCCAGCTCACCGGCGGTGGGCGAGCAGTACTTC. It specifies CASSPAVGEQYF.

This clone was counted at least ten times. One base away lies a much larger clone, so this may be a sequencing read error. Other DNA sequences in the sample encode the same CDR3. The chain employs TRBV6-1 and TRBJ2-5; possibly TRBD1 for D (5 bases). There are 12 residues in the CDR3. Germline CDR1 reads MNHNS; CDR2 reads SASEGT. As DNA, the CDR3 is TGCGCCAGCAGTGCGAACACAGGGACCCAGTACTTC. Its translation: CASSANTGTQYF.

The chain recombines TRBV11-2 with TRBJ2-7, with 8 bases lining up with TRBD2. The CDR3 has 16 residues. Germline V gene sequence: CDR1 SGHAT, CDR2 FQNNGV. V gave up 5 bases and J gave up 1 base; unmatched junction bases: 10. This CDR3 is CASSPGGVAGSYEQYF. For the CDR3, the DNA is TGTGCCAGCAGCCCGGGGGGGGTAGCGGGGTCCTACGAGCAGTACTTC.

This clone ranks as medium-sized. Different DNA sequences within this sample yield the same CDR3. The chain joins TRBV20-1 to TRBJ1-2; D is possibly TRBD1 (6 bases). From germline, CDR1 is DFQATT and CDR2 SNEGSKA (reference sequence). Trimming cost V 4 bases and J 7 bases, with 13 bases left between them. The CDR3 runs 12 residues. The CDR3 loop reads CSATQGWSGYTF. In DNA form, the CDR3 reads TGCAGTGCTACCCAGGGGTGGAGTGGCTACACCTTC.

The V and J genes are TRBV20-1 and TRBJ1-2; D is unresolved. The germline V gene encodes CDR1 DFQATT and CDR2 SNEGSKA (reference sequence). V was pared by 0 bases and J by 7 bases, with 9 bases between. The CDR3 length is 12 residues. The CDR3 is CSARDRSPGYTF. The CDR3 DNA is TGCAGTGCTAGAGATAGGTCTCCTGGCTACACCTTC.

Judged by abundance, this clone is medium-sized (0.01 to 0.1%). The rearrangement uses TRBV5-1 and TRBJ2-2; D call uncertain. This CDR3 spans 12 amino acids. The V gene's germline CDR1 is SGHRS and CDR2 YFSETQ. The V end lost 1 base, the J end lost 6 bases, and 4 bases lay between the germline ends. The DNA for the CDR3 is TGCGCCAGCAGCTTGTGGTCCGGGGAGCTGTTTTTT. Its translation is CASSLWSGELFF.

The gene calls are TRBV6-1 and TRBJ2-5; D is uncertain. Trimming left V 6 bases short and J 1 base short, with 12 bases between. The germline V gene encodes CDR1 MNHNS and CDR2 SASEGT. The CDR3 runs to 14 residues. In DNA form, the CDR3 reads TGTGCCAGCAGCGCCGTAGGCCTCCAAGAGACCCAGTACTTC. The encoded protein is CASSAVGLQETQYF.

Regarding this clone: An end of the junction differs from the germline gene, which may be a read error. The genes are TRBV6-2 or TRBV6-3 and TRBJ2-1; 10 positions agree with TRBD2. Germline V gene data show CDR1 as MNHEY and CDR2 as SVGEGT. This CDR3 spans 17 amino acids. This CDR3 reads CASSYILGAGGPGEQSF. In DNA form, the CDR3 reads TGTGCCAGCAGTTACATCTTAGGAGCGGGAGGGCCCGGTGAGCAGTCCTTC.

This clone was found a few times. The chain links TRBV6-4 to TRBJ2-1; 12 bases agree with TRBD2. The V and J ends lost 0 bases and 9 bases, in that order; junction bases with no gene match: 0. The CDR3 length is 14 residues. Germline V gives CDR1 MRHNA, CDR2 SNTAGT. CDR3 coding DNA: TGTGCCAGCAGTGACTCGACTAGCGGGAGTGAGCAGTTCTTC. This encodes CASSDSTSGSEQFF.

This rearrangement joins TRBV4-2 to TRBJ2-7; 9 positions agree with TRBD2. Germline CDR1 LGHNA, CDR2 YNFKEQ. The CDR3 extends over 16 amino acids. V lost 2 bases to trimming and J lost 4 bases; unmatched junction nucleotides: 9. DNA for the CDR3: TGTGCCAGCAGCCAATCTGTAGCGGGAGAGGTGTACGAGCAGTACTTC. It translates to CASSQSVAGEVYEQYF.

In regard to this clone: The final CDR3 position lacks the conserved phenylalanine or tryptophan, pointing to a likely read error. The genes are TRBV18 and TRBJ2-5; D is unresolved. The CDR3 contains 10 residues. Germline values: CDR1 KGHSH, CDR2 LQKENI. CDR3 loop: CATSPDTQYC. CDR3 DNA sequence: TGTGCCACCTCACCGGATACCCAGTACTGC.

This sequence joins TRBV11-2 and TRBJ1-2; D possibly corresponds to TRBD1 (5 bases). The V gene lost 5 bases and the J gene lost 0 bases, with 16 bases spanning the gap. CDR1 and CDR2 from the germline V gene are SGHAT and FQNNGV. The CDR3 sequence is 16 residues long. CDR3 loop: CASSPRGGRTNYGYTF. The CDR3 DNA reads TGTGCCAGCAGCCCCCGCGGGGGAAGGACTAACTATGGCTACACCTTC.

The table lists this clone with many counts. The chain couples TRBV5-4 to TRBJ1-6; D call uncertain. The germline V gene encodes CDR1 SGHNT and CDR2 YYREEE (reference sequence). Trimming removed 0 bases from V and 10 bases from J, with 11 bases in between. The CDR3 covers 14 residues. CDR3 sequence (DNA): TGTGCCAGCAGCTTGGAGGGCGAGAGCTCACCCCTCCACTTT. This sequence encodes CASSLEGESSPLHF.

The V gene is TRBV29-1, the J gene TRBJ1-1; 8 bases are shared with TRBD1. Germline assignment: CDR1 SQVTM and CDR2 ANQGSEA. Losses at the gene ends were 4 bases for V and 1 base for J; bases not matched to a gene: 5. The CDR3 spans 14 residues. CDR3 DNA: TGCAGCGTTGCTGGTGACAGGGGGAACACTGAAGCTTTCTTT. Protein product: CSVAGDRGNTEAFF.

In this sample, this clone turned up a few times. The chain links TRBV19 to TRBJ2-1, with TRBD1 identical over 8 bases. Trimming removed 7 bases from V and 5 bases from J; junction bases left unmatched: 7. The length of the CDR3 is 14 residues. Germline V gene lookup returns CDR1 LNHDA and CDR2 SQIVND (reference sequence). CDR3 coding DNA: TGTGCCAGTACGAGGACAGGGCTCAACAATGAGCAGTTCTTC. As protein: CASTRTGLNNEQFF.

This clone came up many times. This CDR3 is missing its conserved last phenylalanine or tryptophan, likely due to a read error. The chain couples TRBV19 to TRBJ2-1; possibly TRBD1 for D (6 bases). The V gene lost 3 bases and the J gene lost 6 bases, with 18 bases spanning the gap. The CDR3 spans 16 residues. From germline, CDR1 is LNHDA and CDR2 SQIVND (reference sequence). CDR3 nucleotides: TGTGCCAGTAGTATCTTAAGGGGGAAGAACCTCAATGAGCAGTTCTCC. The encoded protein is CASSILRGKNLNEQFS.

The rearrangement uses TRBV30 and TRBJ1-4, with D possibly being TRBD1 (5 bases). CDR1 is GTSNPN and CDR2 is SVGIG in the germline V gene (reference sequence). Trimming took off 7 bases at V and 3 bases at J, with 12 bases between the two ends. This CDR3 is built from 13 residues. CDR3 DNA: TGTGCCTCCGACAGTATGGCTAATGAAAAACTGTTTTTT. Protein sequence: CASDSMANEKLFF.

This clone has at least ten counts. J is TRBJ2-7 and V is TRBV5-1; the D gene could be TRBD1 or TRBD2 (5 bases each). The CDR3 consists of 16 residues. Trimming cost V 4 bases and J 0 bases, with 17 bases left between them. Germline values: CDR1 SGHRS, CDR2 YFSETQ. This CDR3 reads CASSPGRPVTSYEQYF. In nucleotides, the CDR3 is TGCGCCAGCAGCCCGGGACGTCCCGTCACCTCCTACGAGCAGTACTTC.

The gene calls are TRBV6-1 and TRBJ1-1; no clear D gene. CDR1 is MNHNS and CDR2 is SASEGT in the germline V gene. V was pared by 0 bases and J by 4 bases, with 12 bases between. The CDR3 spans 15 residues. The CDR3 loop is CASSEAQGWSTEAFF. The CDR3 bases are TGTGCCAGCAGTGAAGCGCAAGGCTGGAGCACTGAAGCTTTCTTT.

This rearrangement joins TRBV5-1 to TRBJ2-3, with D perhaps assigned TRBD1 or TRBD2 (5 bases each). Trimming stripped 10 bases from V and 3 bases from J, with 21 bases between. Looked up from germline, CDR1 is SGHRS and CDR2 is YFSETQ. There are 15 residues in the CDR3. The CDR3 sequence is CAGIFSRGGTDTQYF. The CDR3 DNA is TGCGCCGGCATCTTTTCGAGGGGCGGGACAGATACGCAGTATTTT.

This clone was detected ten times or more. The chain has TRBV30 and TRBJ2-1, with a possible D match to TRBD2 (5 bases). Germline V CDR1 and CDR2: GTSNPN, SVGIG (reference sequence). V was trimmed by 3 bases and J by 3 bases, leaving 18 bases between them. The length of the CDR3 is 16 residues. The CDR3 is CAWSGMGAVLYNEQFF. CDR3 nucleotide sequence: TGTGCCTGGAGCGGCATGGGAGCGGTCCTCTACAATGAGCAGTTCTTC. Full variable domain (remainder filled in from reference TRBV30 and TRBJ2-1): SQTIHQWPATLVQPVGSPLSLECTVEGTSNPNLYWYRQAAGRGLQLLFYSVGIGQISSEVPQNLSASRPQDRQFILSSKKLLLSDSGFYLCAWSGMGAVLYNEQFFGPGTRLTVL.

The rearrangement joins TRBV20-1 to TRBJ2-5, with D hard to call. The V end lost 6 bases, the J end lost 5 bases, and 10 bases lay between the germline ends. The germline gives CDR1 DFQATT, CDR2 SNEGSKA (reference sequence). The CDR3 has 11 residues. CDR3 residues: CSAFPAETQYF. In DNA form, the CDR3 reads TGCAGTGCCTTTCCGGCGGAGACCCAGTACTTC.

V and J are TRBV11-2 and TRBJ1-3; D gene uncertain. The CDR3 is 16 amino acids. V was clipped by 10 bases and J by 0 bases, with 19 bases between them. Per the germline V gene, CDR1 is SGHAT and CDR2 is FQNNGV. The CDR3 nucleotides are TGTGCCAACATCCCGAGTGGGAGTGACTCTGGAAACACCATATATTTT. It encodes CANIPSGSDSGNTIYF. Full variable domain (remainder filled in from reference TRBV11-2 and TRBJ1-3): EAGVAQSPRYKIIEKRQSVAFWCNPISGHATLYWYQQILGQGPKLLIQFQNNGVVDDSQLPKDRFSAERLKGVDSTLKIQPAKLEDSAVYLCANIPSGSDSGNTIYFGEGSWLTVV.

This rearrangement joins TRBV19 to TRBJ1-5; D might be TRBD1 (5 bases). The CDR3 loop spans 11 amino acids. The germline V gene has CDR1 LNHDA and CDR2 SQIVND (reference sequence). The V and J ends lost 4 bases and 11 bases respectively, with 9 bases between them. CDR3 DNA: TGTGCCAGTAGTACAGGGTGGACCCAGCATTTT. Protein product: CASSTGWTQHF.

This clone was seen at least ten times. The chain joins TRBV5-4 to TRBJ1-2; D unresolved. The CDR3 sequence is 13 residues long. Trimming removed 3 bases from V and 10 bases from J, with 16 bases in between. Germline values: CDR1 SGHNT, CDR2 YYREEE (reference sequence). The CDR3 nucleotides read TGTGCCAGCAGCTGGAGGGTCCGCGAGGACTACACCTTC. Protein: CASSWRVREDYTF.

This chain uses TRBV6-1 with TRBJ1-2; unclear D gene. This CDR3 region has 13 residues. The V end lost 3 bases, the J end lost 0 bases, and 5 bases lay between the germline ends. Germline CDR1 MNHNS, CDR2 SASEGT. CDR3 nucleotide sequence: TGTGCCAGCAGTGACAGAGCTAACTATGGCTACACCTTC. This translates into CASSDRANYGYTF.

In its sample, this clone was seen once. In nucleotides, the CDR3 is TGTGCCAGCAGCCAAGAGTGGGGAAATGCGAACACCGGGGAGCTGTTTTTT. This gives the protein CASSQEWGNANTGELFF. The V and J genes are TRBV3-1 and TRBJ2-2; D not certain. CDR1 LGHDT and CDR2 YNNKEL come from the germline V gene (reference sequence). V was trimmed by 0 bases and J by 0 bases, leaving 11 bases between them. The CDR3 extends over 17 amino acids.